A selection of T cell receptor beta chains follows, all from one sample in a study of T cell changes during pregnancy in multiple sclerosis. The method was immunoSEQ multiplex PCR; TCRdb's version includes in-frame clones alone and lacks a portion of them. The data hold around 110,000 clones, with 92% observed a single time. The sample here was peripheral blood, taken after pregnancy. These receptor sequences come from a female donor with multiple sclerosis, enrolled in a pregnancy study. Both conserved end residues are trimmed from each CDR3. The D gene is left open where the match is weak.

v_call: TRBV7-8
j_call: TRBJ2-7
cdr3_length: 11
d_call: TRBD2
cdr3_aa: ASGTSPTLEQY

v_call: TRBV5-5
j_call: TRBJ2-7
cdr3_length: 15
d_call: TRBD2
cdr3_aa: ASSFRISGGFTYEQY

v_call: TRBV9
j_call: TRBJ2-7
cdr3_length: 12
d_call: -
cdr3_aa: ASSVDGRSNEQY

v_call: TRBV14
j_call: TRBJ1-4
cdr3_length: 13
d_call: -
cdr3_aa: ASSQDGRKGEKLF

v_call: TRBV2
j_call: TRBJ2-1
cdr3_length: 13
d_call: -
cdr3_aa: ASSDRWERANEQF

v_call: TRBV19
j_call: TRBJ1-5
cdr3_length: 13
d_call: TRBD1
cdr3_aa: ASHTGGTGYQPQH

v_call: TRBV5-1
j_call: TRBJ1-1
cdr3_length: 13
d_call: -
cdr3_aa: ASSWGEQVNTEAF

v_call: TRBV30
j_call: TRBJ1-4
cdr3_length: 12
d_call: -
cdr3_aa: AWSVQTGYEKLF

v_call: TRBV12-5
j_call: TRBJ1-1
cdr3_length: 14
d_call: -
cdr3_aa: ASGLNRDTMNTEAF

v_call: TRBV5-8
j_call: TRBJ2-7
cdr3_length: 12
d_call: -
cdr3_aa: ASSRRREFYEQY

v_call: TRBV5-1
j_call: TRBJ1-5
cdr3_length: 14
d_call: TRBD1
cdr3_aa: ASSPNPGQGNQPQH

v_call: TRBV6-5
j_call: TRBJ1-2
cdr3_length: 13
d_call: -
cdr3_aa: ASSYTGQGRLFYT

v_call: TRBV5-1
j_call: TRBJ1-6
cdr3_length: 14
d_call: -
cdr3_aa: ASSLGGGGDNSPLH

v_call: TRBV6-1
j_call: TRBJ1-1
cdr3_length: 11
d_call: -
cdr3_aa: ASRTTGNTEAF

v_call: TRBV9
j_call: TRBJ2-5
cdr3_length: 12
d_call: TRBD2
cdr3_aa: ASSVTSGGETQY

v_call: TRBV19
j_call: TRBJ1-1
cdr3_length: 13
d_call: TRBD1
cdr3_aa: ASSIEGRGHTEAF

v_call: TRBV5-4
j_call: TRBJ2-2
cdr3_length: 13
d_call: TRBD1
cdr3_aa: ASSPRDRARGELF

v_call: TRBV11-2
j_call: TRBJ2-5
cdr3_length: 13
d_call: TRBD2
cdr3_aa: ASSPGTMGPETQY

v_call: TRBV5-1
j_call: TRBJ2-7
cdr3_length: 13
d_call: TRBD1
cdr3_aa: ASSSRTGESYEQY